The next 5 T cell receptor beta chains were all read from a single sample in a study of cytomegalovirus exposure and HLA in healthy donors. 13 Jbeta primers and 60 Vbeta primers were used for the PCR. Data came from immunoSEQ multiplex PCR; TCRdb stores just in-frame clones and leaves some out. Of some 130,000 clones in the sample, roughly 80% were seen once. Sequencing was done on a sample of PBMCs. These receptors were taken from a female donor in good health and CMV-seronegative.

CDR3 loop: CASTSGLAGKKSYEQYF. The DNA for the CDR3 is TGTGCCAGCACCTCGGGACTAGCGGGAAAAAAATCCTACGAGCAGTACTTC. This chain uses TRBV2 with TRBJ2-7; 13 bases fit TRBD2. The CDR3 contains 17 residues. V shed 7 bases, J shed 1 base, and the junction held 10 bases outside the gene matches. Germline V CDR1 and CDR2: SNHLY, FYNNEI.

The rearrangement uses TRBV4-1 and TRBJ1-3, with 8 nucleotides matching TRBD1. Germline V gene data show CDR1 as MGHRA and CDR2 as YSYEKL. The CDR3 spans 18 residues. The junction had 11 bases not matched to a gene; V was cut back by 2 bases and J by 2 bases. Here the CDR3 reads CASSQFLRTGYPGNTIYF. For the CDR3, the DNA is TGCGCCAGCAGCCAATTTCTGCGGACAGGGTACCCTGGAAACACCATATATTTT.

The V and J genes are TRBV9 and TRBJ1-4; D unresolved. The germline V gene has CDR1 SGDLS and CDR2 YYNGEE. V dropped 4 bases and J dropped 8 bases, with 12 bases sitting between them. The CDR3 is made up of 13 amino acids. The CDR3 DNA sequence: TGTGCCAGCAGCTTCGGGGAGAGCGAAAAACTGTTTTTT. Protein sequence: CASSFGESEKLFF.

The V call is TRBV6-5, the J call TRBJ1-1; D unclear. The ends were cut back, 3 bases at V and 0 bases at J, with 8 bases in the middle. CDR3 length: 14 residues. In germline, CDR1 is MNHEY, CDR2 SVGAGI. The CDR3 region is CASSYFGLNTEAFF. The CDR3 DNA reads TGTGCCAGCAGTTATTTTGGGCTGAACACTGAAGCTTTCTTT.

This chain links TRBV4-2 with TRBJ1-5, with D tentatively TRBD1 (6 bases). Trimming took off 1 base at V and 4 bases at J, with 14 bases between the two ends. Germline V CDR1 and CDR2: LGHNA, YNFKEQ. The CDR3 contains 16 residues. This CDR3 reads CASSQGYRELNQPQHF. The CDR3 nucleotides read TGTGCCAGCAGCCAAGGGTACAGGGAGTTGAATCAGCCCCAGCATTTT.